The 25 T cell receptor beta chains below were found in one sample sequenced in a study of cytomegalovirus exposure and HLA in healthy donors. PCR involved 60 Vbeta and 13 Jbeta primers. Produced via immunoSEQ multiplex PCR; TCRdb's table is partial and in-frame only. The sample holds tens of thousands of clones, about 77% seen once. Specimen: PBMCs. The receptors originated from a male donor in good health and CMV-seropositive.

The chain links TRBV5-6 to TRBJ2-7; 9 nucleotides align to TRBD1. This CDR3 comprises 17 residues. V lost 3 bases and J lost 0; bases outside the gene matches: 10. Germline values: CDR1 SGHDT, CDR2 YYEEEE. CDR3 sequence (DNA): TGTGCCAGCAGCTCGTCGACAGACAGGGGGAGCTCCTACGAGCAGTACTTC. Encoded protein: CASSSSTDRGSSYEQYF.

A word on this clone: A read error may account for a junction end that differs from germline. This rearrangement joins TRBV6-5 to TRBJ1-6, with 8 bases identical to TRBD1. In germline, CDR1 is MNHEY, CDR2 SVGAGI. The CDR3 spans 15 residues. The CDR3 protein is CASSPRQGRHGGHFF. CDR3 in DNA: TGTGCCAGCAGTCCCCGACAGGGGCGCCACGGGGGTCACTTTTTT.

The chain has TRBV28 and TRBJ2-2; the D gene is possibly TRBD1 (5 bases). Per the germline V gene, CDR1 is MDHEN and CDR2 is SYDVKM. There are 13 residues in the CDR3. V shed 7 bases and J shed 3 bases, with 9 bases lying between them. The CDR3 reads CASTKGDTGELFF. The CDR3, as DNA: TGTGCCAGCACAAAAGGGGACACCGGGGAGCTGTTTTTT.

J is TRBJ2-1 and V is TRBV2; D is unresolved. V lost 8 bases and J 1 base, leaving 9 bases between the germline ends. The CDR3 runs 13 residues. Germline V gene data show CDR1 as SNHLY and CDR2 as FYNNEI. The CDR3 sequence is CASSAESYNEQFF. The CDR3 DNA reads TGTGCCAGCTCGGCGGAGTCCTACAATGAGCAGTTCTTC.

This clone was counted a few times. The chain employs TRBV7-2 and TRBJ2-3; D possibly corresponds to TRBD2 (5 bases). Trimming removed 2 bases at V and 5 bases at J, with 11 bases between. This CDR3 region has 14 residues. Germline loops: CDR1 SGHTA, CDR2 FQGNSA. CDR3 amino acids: CASSLSAGRDTQYF. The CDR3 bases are TGTGCCAGCAGCTTAAGTGCGGGCCGAGATACGCAGTATTTT.

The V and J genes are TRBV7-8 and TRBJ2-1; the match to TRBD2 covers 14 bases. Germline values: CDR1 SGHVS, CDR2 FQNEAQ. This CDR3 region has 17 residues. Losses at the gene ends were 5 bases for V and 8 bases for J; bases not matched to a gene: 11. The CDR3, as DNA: TGTGCCAGCAGCGGACGGGGGACTAGCGGGAGTAAATATGAGCAGTTCTTC. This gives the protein CASSGRGTSGSKYEQFF.

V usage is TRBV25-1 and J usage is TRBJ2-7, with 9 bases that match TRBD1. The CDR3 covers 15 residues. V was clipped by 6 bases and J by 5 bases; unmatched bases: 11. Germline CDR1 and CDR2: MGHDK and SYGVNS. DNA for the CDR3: TGTGCCAGCAGCCCGCGGACAGGGGTTTTCCACGAGCAGTACTTC. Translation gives CASSPRTGVFHEQYF.

The CDR3 bases are TGTGCCAGCAACCCTCCTGGACTAGCGGGAGTTTCTGAGCAGTTCTTC. Its protein is CASNPPGLAGVSEQFF. V and J are TRBV27 and TRBJ2-1, with 13 positions matching TRBD2. The CDR3 is 16 residues long. In germline, CDR1 is MNHEY, CDR2 SMNVEV (reference sequence). V shed 7 bases, J shed 9 bases, and the junction held 12 bases outside the gene matches.

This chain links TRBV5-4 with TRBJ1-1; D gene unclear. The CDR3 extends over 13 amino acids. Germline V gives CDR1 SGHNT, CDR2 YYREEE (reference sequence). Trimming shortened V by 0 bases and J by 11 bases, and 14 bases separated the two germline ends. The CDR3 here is CASSLGERAGAFF. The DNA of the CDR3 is TGTGCCAGCAGCTTGGGGGAGAGGGCTGGCGCTTTCTTT. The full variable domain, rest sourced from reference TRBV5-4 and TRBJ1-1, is ETGVTQSPTHLIKTRGQQVTLRCSSQSGHNTVSWYQQALGQGPQFIFQYYREEENGRGNFPPRFSGLQFPNYSSELNVNALELDDSALYLCASSLGERAGAFFGQGTRLTVV.

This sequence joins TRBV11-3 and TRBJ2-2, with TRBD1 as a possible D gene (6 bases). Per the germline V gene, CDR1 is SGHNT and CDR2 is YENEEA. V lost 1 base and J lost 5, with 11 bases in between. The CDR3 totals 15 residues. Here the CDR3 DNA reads TGTGCCAGCAGCTTAGGTGGGACACGAACCGGGGAGCTGTTTTTT. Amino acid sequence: CASSLGGTRTGELFF.

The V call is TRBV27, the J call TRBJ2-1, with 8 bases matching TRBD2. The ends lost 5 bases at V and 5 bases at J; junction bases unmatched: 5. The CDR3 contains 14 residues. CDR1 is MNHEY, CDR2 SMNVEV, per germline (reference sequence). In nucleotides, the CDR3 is TGTGCCAGCAGTAAACCGGGACTAGACAATGAGCAGTTCTTC. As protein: CASSKPGLDNEQFF.

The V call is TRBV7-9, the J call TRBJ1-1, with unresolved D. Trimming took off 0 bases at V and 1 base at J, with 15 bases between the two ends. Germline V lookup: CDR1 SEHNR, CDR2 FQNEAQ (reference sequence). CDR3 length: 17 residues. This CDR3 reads CASSLAPTGSANTEAFF. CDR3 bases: TGTGCCAGCAGCTTAGCGCCCACGGGATCGGCGAACACTGAAGCTTTCTTT.

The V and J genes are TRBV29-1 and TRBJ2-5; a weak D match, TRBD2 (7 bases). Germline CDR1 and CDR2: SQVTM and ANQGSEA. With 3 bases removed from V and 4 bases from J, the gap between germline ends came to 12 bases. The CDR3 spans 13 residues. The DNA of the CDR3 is TGCAGCGTTGATGGGGGGGCTCGAGAGACCCAGTACTTC. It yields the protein CSVDGGARETQYF.

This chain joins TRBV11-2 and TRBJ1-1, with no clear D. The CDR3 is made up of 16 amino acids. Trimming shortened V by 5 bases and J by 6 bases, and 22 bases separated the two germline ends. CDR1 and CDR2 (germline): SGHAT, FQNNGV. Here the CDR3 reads CASSQGRLTGNAEAFF. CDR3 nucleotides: TGTGCCAGCAGCCAAGGGAGACTCACGGGAAACGCTGAAGCTTTCTTT. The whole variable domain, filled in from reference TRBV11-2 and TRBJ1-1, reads EAGVAQSPRYKIIEKRQSVAFWCNPISGHATLYWYQQILGQGPKLLIQFQNNGVVDDSQLPKDRFSAERLKGVDSTLKIQPAKLEDSAVYLCASSQGRLTGNAEAFFGQGTRLTVV.

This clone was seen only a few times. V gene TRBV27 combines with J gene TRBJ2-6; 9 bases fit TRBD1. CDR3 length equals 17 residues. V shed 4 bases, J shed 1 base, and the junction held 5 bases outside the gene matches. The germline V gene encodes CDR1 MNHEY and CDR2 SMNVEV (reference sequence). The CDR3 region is CASSSTGGWSGANVLTF. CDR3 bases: TGTGCCAGCAGTTCGACAGGGGGTTGGTCTGGGGCCAACGTCCTGACTTTC.

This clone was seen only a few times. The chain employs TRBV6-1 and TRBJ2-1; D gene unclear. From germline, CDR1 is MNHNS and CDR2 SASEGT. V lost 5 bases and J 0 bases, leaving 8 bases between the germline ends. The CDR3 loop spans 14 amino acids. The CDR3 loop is CASSRTSSYNEQFF. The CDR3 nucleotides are TGTGCCAGCAGTAGAACGAGCTCCTACAATGAGCAGTTCTTC.

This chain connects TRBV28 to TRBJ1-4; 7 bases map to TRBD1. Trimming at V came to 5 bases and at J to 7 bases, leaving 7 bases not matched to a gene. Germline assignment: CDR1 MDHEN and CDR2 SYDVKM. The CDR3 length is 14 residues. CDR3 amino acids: CASSQTGLSEKLFF. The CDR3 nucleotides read TGTGCCAGCAGTCAGACAGGGTTGAGTGAAAAACTGTTTTTT.

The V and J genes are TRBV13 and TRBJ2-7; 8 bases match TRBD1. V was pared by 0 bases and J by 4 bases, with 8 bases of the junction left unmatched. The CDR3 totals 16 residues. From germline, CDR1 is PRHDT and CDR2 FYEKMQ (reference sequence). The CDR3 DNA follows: TGTGCCAGCAGCTTAGGCGGTGGGGGACAGGCATACGAGCAGTACTTC. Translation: CASSLGGGGQAYEQYF.

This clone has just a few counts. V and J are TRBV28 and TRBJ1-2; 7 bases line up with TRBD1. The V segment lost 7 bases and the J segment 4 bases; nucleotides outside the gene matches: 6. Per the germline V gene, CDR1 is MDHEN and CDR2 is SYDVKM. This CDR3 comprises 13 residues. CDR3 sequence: CASTVQGIYGYTF. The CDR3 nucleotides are TGTGCCAGCACCGTACAGGGGATCTATGGCTACACCTTC.

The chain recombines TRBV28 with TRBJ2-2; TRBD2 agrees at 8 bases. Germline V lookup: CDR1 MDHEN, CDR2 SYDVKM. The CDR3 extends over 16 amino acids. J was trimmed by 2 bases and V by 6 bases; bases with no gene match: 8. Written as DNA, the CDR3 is TGTGCCAGCAGCCCCGGGACTAGACGAAACACCGGGGAGCTGTTTTTT. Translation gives CASSPGTRRNTGELFF.

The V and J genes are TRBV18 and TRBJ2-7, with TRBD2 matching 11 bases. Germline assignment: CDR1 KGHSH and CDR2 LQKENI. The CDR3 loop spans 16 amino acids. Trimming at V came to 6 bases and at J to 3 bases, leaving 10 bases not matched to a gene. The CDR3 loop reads CASSGLAGVNYYEQYF. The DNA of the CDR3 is TGTGCCAGCTCCGGACTAGCGGGCGTAAACTACTACGAGCAGTACTTC.

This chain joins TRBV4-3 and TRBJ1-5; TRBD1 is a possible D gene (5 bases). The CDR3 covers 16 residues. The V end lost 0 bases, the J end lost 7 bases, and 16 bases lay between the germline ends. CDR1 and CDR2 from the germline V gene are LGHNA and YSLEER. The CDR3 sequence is CASSQDYRQGYQPQHF. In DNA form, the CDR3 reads TGCGCCAGCAGCCAAGATTATCGGCAGGGATACCAGCCCCAGCATTTT.

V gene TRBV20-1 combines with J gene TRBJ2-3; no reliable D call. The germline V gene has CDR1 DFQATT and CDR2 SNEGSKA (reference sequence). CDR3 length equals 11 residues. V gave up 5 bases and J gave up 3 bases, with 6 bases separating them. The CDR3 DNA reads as TGCAGTGCTTTGCAGACAGATACGCAGTATTTT. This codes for CSALQTDTQYF.

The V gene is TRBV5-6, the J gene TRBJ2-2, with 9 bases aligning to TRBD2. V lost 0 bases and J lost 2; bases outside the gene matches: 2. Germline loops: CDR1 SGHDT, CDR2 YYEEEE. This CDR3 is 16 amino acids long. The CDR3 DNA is TGTGCCAGCAGCTTGGGACTAGCGGTTAACACCGGGGAGCTGTTTTTT. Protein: CASSLGLAVNTGELFF. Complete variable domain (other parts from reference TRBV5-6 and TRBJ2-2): DAGVTQSPTHLIKTRGQQVTLRCSPKSGHDTVSWYQQALGQGPQFIFQYYEEEERQRGNFPDRFSGHQFPNYSSELNVNALLLGDSALYLCASSLGLAVNTGELFFGEGSRLTVL.

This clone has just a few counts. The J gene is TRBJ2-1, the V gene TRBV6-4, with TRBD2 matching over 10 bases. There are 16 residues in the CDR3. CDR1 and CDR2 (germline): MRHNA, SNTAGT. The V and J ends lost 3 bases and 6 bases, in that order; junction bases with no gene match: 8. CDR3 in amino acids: CASSDSSGREVNEQFF. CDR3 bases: TGTGCCAGCAGTGATTCGAGCGGGAGGGAAGTCAATGAGCAGTTCTTC.